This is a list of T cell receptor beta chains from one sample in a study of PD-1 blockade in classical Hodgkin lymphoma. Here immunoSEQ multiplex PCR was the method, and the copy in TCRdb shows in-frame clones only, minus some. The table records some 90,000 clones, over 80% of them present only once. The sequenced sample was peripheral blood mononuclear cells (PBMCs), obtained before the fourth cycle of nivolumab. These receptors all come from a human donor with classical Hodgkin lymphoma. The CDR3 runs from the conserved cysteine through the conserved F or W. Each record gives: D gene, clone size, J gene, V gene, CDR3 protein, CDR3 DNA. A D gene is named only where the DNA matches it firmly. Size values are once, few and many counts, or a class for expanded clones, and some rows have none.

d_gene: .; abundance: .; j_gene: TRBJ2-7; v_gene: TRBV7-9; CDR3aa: CASSNREPSYEQYF; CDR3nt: TGTGCCAGCAGCAACCGGGAACCCTCCTACGAGCAGTACTTC
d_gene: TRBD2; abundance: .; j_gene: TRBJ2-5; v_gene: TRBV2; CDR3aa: CASSEGLAAPEGQYF; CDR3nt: TGTGCCAGCAGTGAAGGGCTAGCGGCCCCTGAGGGCCAGTACTTC
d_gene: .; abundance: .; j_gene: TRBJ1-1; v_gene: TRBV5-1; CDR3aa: CASSLAPGGTEAFF; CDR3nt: TGCGCCAGCAGCTTGGCTCCCGGTGGGACTGAAGCTTTCTTT
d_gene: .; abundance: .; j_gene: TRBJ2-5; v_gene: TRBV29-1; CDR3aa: CSARRGGAGETQYF; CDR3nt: TGCAGCGCCAGAAGGGGGGGGGCCGGAGAGACCCAGTACTTC
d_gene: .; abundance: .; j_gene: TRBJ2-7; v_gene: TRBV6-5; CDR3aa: CASSYVKGSYEQYF; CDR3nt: TGTGCCAGCAGTTACGTGAAGGGTTCCTACGAGCAGTACTTC
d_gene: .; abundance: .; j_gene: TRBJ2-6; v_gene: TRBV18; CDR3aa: CASSPQAGANVLTF; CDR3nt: TGTGCCAGCTCCCCTCAGGCTGGGGCCAACGTCCTGACTTTC
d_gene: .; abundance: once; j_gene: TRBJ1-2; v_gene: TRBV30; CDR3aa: CAWRPPGRDGYTF; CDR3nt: TGTGCCTGGAGGCCGCCGGGGAGGGATGGCTACACCTTC
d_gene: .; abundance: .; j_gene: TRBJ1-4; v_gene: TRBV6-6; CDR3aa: CASRPTANEKLFF; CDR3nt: TGTGCCAGCAGGCCGACAGCTAATGAAAAACTGTTTTTT
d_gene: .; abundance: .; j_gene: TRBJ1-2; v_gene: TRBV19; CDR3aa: CASKGGAFNYGYTF; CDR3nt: TGTGCCAGCAAGGGGGGGGCCTTCAACTATGGCTACACCTTC
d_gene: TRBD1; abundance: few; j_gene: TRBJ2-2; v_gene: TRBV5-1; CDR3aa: CASSLLGTGITGELFF; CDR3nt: TGCGCCAGCAGCTTGTTGGGGACAGGGATCACCGGGGAGCTGTTTTTT
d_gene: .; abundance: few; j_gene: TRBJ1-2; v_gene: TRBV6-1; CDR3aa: CASSERSLRGYTF; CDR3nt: TGTGCCAGCAGTGAAAGGAGCCTCCGCGGCTACACCTTC
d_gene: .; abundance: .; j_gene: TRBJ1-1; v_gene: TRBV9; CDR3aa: CASSVGPLGEAFF; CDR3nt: TGTGCCAGCAGCGTAGGGCCCCTAGGGGAAGCTTTCTTT
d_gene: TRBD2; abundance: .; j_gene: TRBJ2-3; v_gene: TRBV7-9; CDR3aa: CASSLVAGDMDTQYF; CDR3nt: TGTGCCAGCAGCTTAGTAGCGGGAGATATGGATACGCAATATTTT
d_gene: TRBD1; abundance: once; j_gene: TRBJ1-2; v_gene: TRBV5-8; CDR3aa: CASSRQGASYGYTF; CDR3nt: TGTGCCAGCAGCCGACAGGGGGCGAGCTATGGCTACACCTTC
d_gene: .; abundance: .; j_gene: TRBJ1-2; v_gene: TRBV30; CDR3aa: CALGDTNYGYTF; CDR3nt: TGTGCTCTAGGGGACACTAACTATGGCTACACCTTC
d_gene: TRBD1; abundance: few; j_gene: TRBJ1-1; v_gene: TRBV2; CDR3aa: CAGQVNTEAFF; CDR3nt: TGTGCCGGACAGGTCAACACTGAAGCTTTCTTT
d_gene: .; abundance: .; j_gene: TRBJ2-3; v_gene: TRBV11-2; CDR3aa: CASSLWKLTDTQYF; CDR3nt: TGTGCCAGCAGCTTATGGAAACTCACAGATACGCAGTATTTT
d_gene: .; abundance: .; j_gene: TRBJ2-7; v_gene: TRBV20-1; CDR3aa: CSALHWDEQYF; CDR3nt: TGCAGTGCGTTACATTGGGACGAGCAGTACTTC
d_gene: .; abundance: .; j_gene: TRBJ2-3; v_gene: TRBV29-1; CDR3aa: CSVEARGVLDTQYF; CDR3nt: TGCAGCGTTGAGGCCCGTGGGGTCCTCGATACGCAGTATTTT
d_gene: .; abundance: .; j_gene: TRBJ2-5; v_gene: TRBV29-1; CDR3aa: CSVGGPETQYF; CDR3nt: TGCAGCGTTGGGGGGCCGGAGACCCAGTACTTC
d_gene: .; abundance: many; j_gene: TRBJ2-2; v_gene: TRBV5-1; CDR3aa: CASKPGTVGTGELFF; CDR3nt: TGCGCCAGCAAACCCGGGACGGTAGGCACCGGGGAGCTGTTTTTT
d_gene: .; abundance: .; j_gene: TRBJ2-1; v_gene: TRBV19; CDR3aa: CASSIMGGRNEQFF; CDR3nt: TGTGCCAGTAGTATTATGGGGGGTAGGAATGAGCAGTTCTTC
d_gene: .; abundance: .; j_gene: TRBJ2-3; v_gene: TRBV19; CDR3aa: CASKSSGSTDTQYF; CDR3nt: TGTGCCAGTAAATCTAGTGGGAGCACAGATACGCAGTATTTT
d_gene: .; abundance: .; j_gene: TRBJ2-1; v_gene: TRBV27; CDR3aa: CASSPRSYTGNEQFF; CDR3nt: TGTGCCAGCAGCCCAAGGTCTTATACGGGGAATGAGCAGTTCTTC
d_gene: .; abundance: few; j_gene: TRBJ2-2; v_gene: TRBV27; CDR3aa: CASSIPGGELFF; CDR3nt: TGTGCCAGCAGTATACCCGGCGGGGAGCTGTTTTTT
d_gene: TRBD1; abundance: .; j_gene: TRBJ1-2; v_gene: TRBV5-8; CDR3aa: CASSPTGEFRGYTF; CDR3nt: TGTGCCAGCAGCCCGACAGGGGAGTTTCGGGGCTACACCTTC
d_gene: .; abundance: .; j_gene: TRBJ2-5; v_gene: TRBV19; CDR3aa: CASSLDRGFGTQYF; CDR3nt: TGTGCCAGTAGTCTAGACCGAGGGTTCGGGACCCAGTACTTC
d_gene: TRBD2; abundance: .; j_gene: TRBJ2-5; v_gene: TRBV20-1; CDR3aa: CSARTSVTQYF; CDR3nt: TGCAGTGCTAGGACTAGCGTGACCCAGTACTTC
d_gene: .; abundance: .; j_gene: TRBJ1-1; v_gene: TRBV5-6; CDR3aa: CASSLVGPTEAFF; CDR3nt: TGTGCCAGCAGCTTGGTAGGCCCCACTGAAGCTTTCTTT
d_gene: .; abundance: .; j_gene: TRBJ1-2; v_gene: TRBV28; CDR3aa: CASVRGTRDYGYTF; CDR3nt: TGTGCCAGCGTCCGGGGGACACGGGACTATGGCTACACCTTC
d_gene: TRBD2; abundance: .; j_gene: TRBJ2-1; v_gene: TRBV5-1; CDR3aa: CASSLGLAGGRGNEQFF; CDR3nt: TGCGCCAGCAGCTTGGGACTAGCGGGAGGGCGGGGCAATGAGCAGTTCTTC
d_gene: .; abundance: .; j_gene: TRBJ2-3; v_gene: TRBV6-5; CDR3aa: CASRDPAGGTDTQYF; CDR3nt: TGTGCCAGCAGGGACCCGGCGGGCGGAACAGATACGCAGTATTTT
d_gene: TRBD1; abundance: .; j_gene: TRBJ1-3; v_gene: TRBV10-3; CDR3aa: CATQQGLGNTIYF; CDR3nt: TGTGCCACACAACAGGGGCTCGGAAACACCATATATTTT
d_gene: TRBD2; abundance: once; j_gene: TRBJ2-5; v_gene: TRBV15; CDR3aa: CATSRDGSRGGFISAQYF; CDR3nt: TGTGCCACCAGCAGAGATGGTTCCCGGGGAGGGTTTATTTCGGCCCAGTACTTC
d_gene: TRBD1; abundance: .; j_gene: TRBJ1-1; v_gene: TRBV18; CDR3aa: CASLATGAKNTEAFF; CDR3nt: TGTGCCAGCTTAGCGACAGGGGCTAAAAACACTGAAGCTTTCTTT
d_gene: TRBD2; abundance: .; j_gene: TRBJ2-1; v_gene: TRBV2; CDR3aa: CASRAGVVDEQFF; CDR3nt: TGTGCCAGCAGGGCGGGAGTGGTCGATGAGCAGTTCTTC
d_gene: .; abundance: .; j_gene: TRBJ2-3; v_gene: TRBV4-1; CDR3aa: CASSQGVSTDTQYF; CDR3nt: TGCGCCAGCAGCCAAGGAGTTAGCACAGATACGCAGTATTTT
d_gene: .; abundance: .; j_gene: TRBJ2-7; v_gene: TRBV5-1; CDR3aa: CASSLAAGQFTHEQYF; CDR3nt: TGCGCCAGCAGCTTGGCCGCGGGACAGTTTACCCACGAGCAGTACTTC
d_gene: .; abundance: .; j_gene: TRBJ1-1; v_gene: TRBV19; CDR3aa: CASSISRATEAFF; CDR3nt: TGTGCCAGTAGTATTAGCAGGGCCACTGAAGCTTTCTTT
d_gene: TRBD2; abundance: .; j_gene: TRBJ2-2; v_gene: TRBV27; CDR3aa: CASSFSSGRAYTGELFF; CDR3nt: TGTGCCAGCAGTTTTTCGAGCGGGAGGGCATACACCGGGGAGCTGTTTTTT
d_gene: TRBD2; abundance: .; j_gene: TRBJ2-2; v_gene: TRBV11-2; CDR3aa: CASSLTSGSGGELFF; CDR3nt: TGTGCCAGCAGCCTGACTAGCGGGAGCGGCGGGGAGCTGTTTTTT
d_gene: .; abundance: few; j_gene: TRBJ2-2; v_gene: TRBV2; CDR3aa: CASSIRELFF; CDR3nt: TGTGCCAGCTCCATCCGGGAGCTGTTTTTT
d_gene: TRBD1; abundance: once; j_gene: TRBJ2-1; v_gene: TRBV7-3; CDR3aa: CASSQDRGRDEQFF; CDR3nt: TGTGCCAGCAGCCAGGACAGGGGAAGGGATGAGCAGTTCTTC
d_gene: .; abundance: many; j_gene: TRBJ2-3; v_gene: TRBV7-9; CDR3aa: CASSFGGAADTQYF; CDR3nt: TGTGCCAGCAGCTTCGGTGGGGCGGCAGATACGCAGTATTTT
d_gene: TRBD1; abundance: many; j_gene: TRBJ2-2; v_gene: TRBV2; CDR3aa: CASSEWRRTGGAGELFF; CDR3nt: TGTGCCAGCAGTGAATGGAGAAGAACAGGGGGCGCTGGGGAGCTGTTTTTT
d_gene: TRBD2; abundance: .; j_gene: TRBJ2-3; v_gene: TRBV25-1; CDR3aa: CASSPRLASSTDTQYF; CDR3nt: TGTGCCAGCAGCCCCCGACTAGCGTCAAGCACAGATACGCAGTATTTT
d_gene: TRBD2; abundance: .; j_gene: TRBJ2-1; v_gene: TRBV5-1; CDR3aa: CASSWGTSGSGDEQFF; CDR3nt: TGCGCCAGCAGCTGGGGGACTAGCGGGAGTGGGGATGAGCAGTTCTTC
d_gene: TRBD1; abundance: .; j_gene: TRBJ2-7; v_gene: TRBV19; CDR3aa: CASQDIRQGYEQYF; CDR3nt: TGTGCCAGTCAAGATATACGACAGGGCTACGAGCAGTACTTC
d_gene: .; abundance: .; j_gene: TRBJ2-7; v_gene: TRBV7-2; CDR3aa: CASSSRTGSYEQYF; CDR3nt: TGTGCCAGCAGCTCCCGGACGGGGTCCTACGAGCAGTACTTC
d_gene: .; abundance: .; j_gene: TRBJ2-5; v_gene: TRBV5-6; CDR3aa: CASSLRGEETQYF; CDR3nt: TGTGCCAGCAGTTTGAGGGGGGAAGAGACCCAGTACTTC
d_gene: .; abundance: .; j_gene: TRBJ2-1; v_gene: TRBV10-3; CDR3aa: CAISEFGEQFF; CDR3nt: TGTGCCATCAGTGAATTTGGGGAGCAGTTCTTC
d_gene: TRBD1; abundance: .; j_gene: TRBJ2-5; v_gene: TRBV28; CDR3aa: CASIKGAAETQYF; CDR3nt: TGTGCCAGCATAAAGGGGGCCGCCGAGACCCAGTACTTC
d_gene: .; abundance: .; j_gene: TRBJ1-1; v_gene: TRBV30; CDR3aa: CAWSVRWNTEAFF; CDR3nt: TGTGCCTGGAGTGTACGCTGGAACACTGAAGCTTTCTTT
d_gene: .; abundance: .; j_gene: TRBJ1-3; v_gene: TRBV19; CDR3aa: CASSILGLSGNTIYF; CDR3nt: TGTGCCAGTAGTATATTGGGACTCTCTGGAAACACCATATATTTT
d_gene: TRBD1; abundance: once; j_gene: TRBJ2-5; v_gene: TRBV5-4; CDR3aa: CASSPGGRETQYF; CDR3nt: TGTGCCAGCAGCCCAGGGGGCCGGGAGACCCAGTACTTC
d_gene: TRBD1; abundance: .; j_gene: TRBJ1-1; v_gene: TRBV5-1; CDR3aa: CASSLGSGQTDTEAFF; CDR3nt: TGCGCCAGCAGCTTGGGATCGGGACAGACTGACACTGAAGCTTTCTTT
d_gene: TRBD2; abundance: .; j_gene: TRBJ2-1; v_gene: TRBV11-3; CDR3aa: CASSLGTSGRIDEQFF; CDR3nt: TGTGCCAGCAGCTTAGGGACTAGCGGGAGAATTGATGAGCAGTTCTTC
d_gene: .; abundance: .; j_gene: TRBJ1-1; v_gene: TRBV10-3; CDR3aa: CAISRDLGTTEAFF; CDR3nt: TGTGCCATCAGCAGAGACCTGGGGACCACTGAAGCTTTCTTT
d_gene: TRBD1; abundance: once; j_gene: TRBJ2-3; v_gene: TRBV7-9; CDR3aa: CASSSTGADTQYF; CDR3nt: TGTGCCAGCAGCTCAACAGGGGCGGATACGCAGTATTTT
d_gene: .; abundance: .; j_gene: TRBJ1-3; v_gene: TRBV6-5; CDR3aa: CASSPYMGPGNTIYF; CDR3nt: TGTGCCAGCAGTCCTTATATGGGCCCTGGAAACACCATATATTTT